These 27 T cell receptor beta chains were all obtained from the same sample, sequenced in a study of vaccination and CD4 T cells after COVID-19 (dated by TCRdb to between 2021 and 2022). These receptors have no identified antigens. Libraries were prepared through PCR. The sample was run on an Illumina iSeq 100. At the Johns Hopkins FTIC core, DNA from the cultured CD4+ T cells underwent TCR sequencing with the Oncomine TCR Beta short-read assay. The raw public data were reprocessed by TCRdb itself: fastp quality trimming at Q25, MiXCR clonotype calling, in-frame beta chains only. Every entry covers one CDR3 protein and lists the most common genes and DNA from its rows. The sample table records around 10,000 distinct CDR3 sequences; roughly 33% of these occur just once. Together, the top ten hold around a sixth of the sample. Sample treatment or condition, as interpreted from the label and publication: approximately 11-day PBMC culture with coronavirus spike peptide pools or control peptides (ViraFEST assay).

Specimen: CD4+ T cells from blood, cultured in vitro, collected after SARS-CoV-2 vaccination. The receptors derive from a human donor who had recovered from COVID-19.

The rearrangement uses TRBV6-5 and TRBJ1-3; D perhaps matches TRBD1 (5 bases). CDR1 MNHEY and CDR2 SVGAGI come from the germline V gene. This CDR3 is 14 amino acids long. V was clipped by 4 bases and J by 2 bases, with 9 bases between them. The CDR3 sequence: CASSSPGAGNTIYF. For the CDR3, the DNA is TGTGCCAGCAGTTCCCCGGGGGCTGGAAACACCATATATTTT.

The gene calls are TRBV14 and TRBJ2-5; D not certain. CDR3 length equals 13 residues. The V end lost 4 bases, the J end lost 4 bases, and 10 bases lay between the germline ends. Per germline, CDR1 SGHDN and CDR2 FVKESK. This CDR3 is CASSPYGSETQYF. The CDR3 bases are TGTGCCAGCAGCCCATACGGCTCAGAGACCCAGTACTTC.

This clonotype showed up just once. The chain has TRBV6-1 and TRBJ1-5, with D possibly TRBD1 on 6 matching bases. Trimming shortened V by 5 bases and J by 7 bases, and 15 bases separated the two germline ends. CDR1 is MNHNS and CDR2 is SASEGT in the germline V gene. This CDR3 is 14 amino acids long. CDR3: CASSRTGPPQPQHF. The CDR3 DNA follows: TGTGCCAGCAGTCGCACAGGGCCTCCACAGCCCCAGCATTTT.

V gene TRBV19 combines with J gene TRBJ2-2, with 11 positions matching TRBD1. The CDR3 length is 17 residues. The J segment lost 8 bases and the V segment lost 5 bases, leaving 13 bases of the junction unmatched. The V gene's germline CDR1 is LNHDA and CDR2 SQIVND (reference sequence). Here the CDR3 DNA reads TGTGCCAGTAGTCTCTCCGAGCGGGACAGGGGGTTAGGGGAGCTGTTTTTT. It encodes CASSLSERDRGLGELFF.

This clonotype was found a few times. The V call is TRBV6-2 or TRBV6-3, the J call TRBJ1-3; D perhaps matches TRBD1 (6 bases). This CDR3 comprises 16 residues. Trimming cost V 6 bases and J 0 bases, with 15 bases left between them. Germline lookup yields CDR1 MNHEY and CDR2 SVGEGT. The CDR3 region is CASRETGQSSGNTIYF. The CDR3, as DNA: TGTGCCAGCAGAGAGACAGGACAGAGCTCTGGAAACACCATATATTTT.

The gene calls are TRBV20-1 and TRBJ1-1; D remains ambiguous. The V end was cut by 6 bases, the J end by 11 bases, with 7 bases between. The CDR3 runs to 8 residues. From germline, CDR1 is DFQATT and CDR2 SNEGSKA (reference sequence). The CDR3 DNA reads as TGCAGTGCCCCTGGGGCTTTCTTT. Translation: CSAPGAFF.

The V gene is TRBV20-1, the J gene TRBJ1-5; maybe TRBD1 (5 bases). CDR1 and CDR2 from the germline V gene are DFQATT and SNEGSKA (reference sequence). This CDR3 has 14 amino acids. The germline V and J ends were trimmed by 0 bases and 8 bases, with 14 bases remaining between them. CDR3: CSARDGAGREPQHF. As DNA, the CDR3 is TGCAGTGCTAGAGATGGGGCAGGGCGAGAGCCCCAGCATTTT.

The chain recombines TRBV15 with TRBJ1-1, with D possibly matching TRBD1 (6 bases). This CDR3 spans 13 amino acids. V lost 0 bases and J lost 9, with 11 bases in between. The V gene's germline CDR1 is LNHNV and CDR2 YYDKDF (reference sequence). The CDR3 DNA reads as TGTGCCACCAGCAGAGATAGGGGGGAGAAAGCTTTCTTT. Amino acid sequence: CATSRDRGEKAFF.

This chain uses TRBV6-5 with TRBJ1-1; no firm D call. V lost 0 bases and J lost 5, with 10 bases in between. In germline, CDR1 is MNHEY, CDR2 SVGAGI. The CDR3 runs 14 residues. The CDR3 spells CASSYSVGGTEAFF. The CDR3 DNA reads as TGTGCCAGCAGTTACTCTGTGGGTGGAACTGAAGCTTTCTTT.

This clonotype came up a few times. The V and J genes are TRBV7-8 and TRBJ2-7, with TRBD2 identical over 8 bases. The CDR3 has 14 residues. Germline CDR1 is SGHVS and CDR2 is FQNEAQ. The trim removed 1 base at V and 6 bases at J, leaving 5 bases unmatched. The CDR3, as DNA: TGTGCCAGCAGCTTAGTCGGGCTAGCGGGCGAGCAGTACTTC. Its protein product is CASSLVGLAGEQYF.

The chain recombines TRBV19 with TRBJ2-1; perhaps TRBD1 as D (7 bases). Germline V gene data show CDR1 as LNHDA and CDR2 as SQIVND (reference sequence). The CDR3 runs to 15 residues. V was clipped by 7 bases and J by 10 bases, with 23 bases between them. The CDR3, as DNA: TGTGCCAGTATTCGGGCGGGACAGCTCCCAGGGGAGCAGTTCTTC. It translates to CASIRAGQLPGEQFF.

The gene calls are TRBV28 and TRBJ2-7; TRBD2 matches 11 bases. V shed 6 bases, J shed 6 bases, and the junction held 19 bases outside the gene matches. In germline, CDR1 is MDHEN, CDR2 SYDVKM. The CDR3 length is 18 residues. The CDR3, as DNA: TGTGCCAGCAGCCTCCGCGGTAGCGGGAGGGCCAGGGGGAGCGAGCAGTACTTC. Protein product: CASSLRGSGRARGSEQYF.

This clonotype was recorded a few times. A junction end diverges from the germline sequence, so it may reflect a read error. The chain couples TRBV2 to TRBJ2-1; D not resolved. The CDR3 extends over 13 amino acids. CDR1 is SNHLY, CDR2 FYNNEI, per germline. CDR3 residues: CASNVGAVGWSRF. Here the CDR3 DNA reads TGTGCCAGCAATGTTGGCGCGGTGGGGTGGAGTAGGTTC. Filled out from reference TRBV2 and TRBJ2-1, the complete variable domain reads EPEVTQTPSHQVTQMGQEVILRCVPISNHLYFYWYRQILGQKVEFLVSFYNNEISEKSEIFDDQFSVERPDGSNFTLKIRSTKLEDSAMYFCASNVGAVGWSRFGPGTRLTVL.

This clonotype has only a few counts. The chain is built from TRBV24-1 and TRBJ1-2, with D maybe TRBD1 (6 bases). The germline gives CDR1 KGHDR, CDR2 SFDVKD. Trimming removed 4 bases at V and 5 bases at J, with 13 bases between. This CDR3 is 14 amino acids long. This CDR3 is CATSDPTGYYGYTF. The CDR3 DNA is TGTGCCACCAGTGACCCAACAGGGTATTATGGCTACACCTTC.

This clonotype was observed a few times. The J gene is TRBJ2-3, the V gene TRBV7-2, with 9 bases aligning to TRBD2. The CDR3 contains 16 residues. Germline V gene sequence: CDR1 SGHTA, CDR2 FQGNSA. V dropped 8 bases and J dropped 2; count of bases not matched to a gene: 11. In DNA form, the CDR3 reads TGTGCCAGCTCATATAAAACTAGCGGGCTCACAGATACGCAGTATTTT. Protein sequence: CASSYKTSGLTDTQYF.

This chain uses TRBV4-2 with TRBJ2-4; 7 nucleotides agree with TRBD2. Germline V gene lookup returns CDR1 LGHNA and CDR2 YNFKEQ. The CDR3 runs to 19 residues. Trimming took 0 bases from V and 6 from J; bases not matched to a gene: 17. CDR3 coding DNA: TGTGCCAGCAGCCAAGAGGCCCGGGCTAGCGGTCCCCTGGCAAACATTCAGTACTTC. Its translation is CASSQEARASGPLANIQYF.

This clonotype was detected only a few times. The chain is built from TRBV5-6 and TRBJ2-3; 14 nucleotides agree with TRBD2. Germline V gives CDR1 SGHDT, CDR2 YYEEEE. The trim removed 1 base at V and 3 bases at J, leaving 7 bases unmatched. CDR3 length: 18 amino acids. The CDR3 DNA is TGTGCCAGCAGCTTGCCGGGACTAGCGGGAGTACGTACAGATACGCAGTATTTT. This encodes CASSLPGLAGVRTDTQYF.

This chain links TRBV2 with TRBJ2-4; D tentatively reads TRBD1 or TRBD2 (5 bases each). The germline CDR1 and CDR2 sequences are SNHLY and FYNNEI. Deletions cut 3 bases from V and 14 bases from J, with 17 bases between. This CDR3 spans 13 amino acids. The CDR3 protein is CASSEGPNRVEYF. CDR3 sequence (DNA): TGTGCCAGCAGTGAGGGACCTAACCGGGTGGAGTACTTC.

This chain links TRBV10-3 with TRBJ1-2; TRBD1 is a possible D gene (5 bases). This CDR3 is 13 amino acids long. CDR1 and CDR2 from the germline V gene are ENHRY and SYGVKD. The V end lost 4 bases, the J end lost 0 bases, and 6 bases lay between the germline ends. CDR3 sequence (DNA): TGTGCCATCAGTGGGGGGGCTAACTATGGCTACACCTTC. This gives the protein CAISGGANYGYTF.

The rearrangement joins TRBV2 to TRBJ2-2, with D perhaps matching TRBD1 (6 bases). The V gene's germline CDR1 is SNHLY and CDR2 FYNNEI. With 5 bases removed from V and 6 bases from J, the gap between germline ends came to 19 bases. The CDR3 has 16 residues. For the CDR3, the DNA is TGTGCCAGCAGTCCTCGCCGAACAGGGTCGGCCGGGGAGCTGTTTTTT. Translating gives CASSPRRTGSAGELFF.

J is TRBJ1-5 and V is TRBV19, with a possible D match to TRBD1 (6 bases). V was cut by 9 bases and J by 4 bases, with 13 bases left in between. The germline CDR1 and CDR2 sequences are LNHDA and SQIVND (reference sequence). The CDR3 spans 13 residues. CDR3 nucleotides: TGTGCCAGCCAGACAGGAGATAATCAGCCCCAGCATTTT. It yields the protein CASQTGDNQPQHF.

The V gene is TRBV6-5, the J gene TRBJ1-1, with D tentatively TRBD1 (6 bases). Per germline, CDR1 MNHEY and CDR2 SVGAGI. V was trimmed by 0 bases and J by 3 bases, leaving 17 bases between them. This CDR3 comprises 17 residues. The CDR3 region is CASSYSGQGPGYTEAFF. CDR3 nucleotides: TGTGCCAGCAGTTACTCGGGCCAGGGGCCGGGATACACTGAAGCTTTCTTT.

The chain carries TRBV11-3 and TRBJ2-2, with D tentatively TRBD2 (6 bases). Trimming removed 5 bases at V and 0 bases at J, with 13 bases between. This CDR3 spans 16 amino acids. Germline values: CDR1 SGHNT, CDR2 YENEEA. CDR3 bases: TGTGCCAGCAGCCCTCGCGGCGGGGCGAACACCGGGGAGCTGTTTTTT. Its translation is CASSPRGGANTGELFF.

The rearrangement links TRBV7-2 to TRBJ1-2, with 7 bases that match TRBD1. Germline CDR1 is SGHTA and CDR2 is FQGNSA. V lost 1 base and J lost 6; bases outside the gene matches: 8. The length of the CDR3 is 15 residues. CDR3 region: CASSLEVRQGDGYTF. DNA for the CDR3: TGTGCCAGCAGCTTAGAAGTTCGACAGGGAGATGGCTACACCTTC.

The J gene is TRBJ1-3, the V gene TRBV28; no clear D gene. Trimming pared 4 bases from V and 4 bases from J, leaving 14 bases between. CDR1 and CDR2 from the germline V gene are MDHEN and SYDVKM. The CDR3 has 15 amino acids. The CDR3 nucleotides read TGTGCCAGCAGTTCCGCATCAGCTCCCGGAAACACCATATATTTT. It yields the protein CASSSASAPGNTIYF.

This clonotype was observed a few times. V gene TRBV7-9 combines with J gene TRBJ1-6, with unresolved D. CDR1 is SEHNR and CDR2 is FQNEAQ in the germline V gene (reference sequence). Trimming removed 7 bases from V and 10 bases from J, with 17 bases in between. The CDR3 has 14 residues. Here the CDR3 reads CASTSAGQESPLHF. The CDR3, as DNA: TGTGCCAGCACCTCGGCCGGGCAGGAATCACCCCTCCACTTT.

In its sample, this clonotype was seen a few times. This chain uses TRBV6-2 or TRBV6-3 with TRBJ2-1; 7 bases map to TRBD2. CDR3 length: 16 amino acids. CDR1 and CDR2 (germline): MNHEY, SVGEGT. V trimming: 6 bases; J trimming: 4 bases; junction bases outside the gene matches: 12. CDR3 bases: TGTGCCAGCAGAACCCCCGCGGGAGATAAGTACAATGAGCAGTTCTTC. Translation: CASRTPAGDKYNEQFF.